These 17 T cell receptor beta chains share one sample of origin, sequenced in a study of T cells after yellow fever vaccination. TCRdb reprocessed the 5' RACE reads with MiXCR, giving one entry per CDR3 protein. The profile shows some 390,000 distinct CDR3 sequences, under 20% of them singletons. Source: PBMCs, taken before the yellow fever booster vaccination. Receptors originate from a young man who received the YFV17D yellow fever vaccine.

The chain uses TRBV18 and TRBJ1-2; D ambiguous. Trimming pared 2 bases from V and 4 bases from J, leaving 8 bases between. The CDR3 loop spans 13 amino acids. Germline lookup yields CDR1 KGHSH and CDR2 LQKENI. The CDR3 DNA reads TGTGCCAGCTCACCAGGGAGCGGCTATGGCTACACCTTC. Residues: CASSPGSGYGYTF.

This chain joins TRBV7-9 and TRBJ2-3, with D unresolved. Germline loops: CDR1 SEHNR, CDR2 FQNEAQ (reference sequence). Trimming cost V 5 bases and J 2 bases, with 14 bases left between them. The CDR3 has 15 amino acids. CDR3 loop: CASSPVGPNTDTQYF. CDR3 nucleotides: TGTGCCAGCAGCCCTGTTGGGCCAAACACAGATACGCAGTATTTT.

This rearrangement joins TRBV10-3 to TRBJ2-7, with D unresolved. The V and J ends lost 5 bases and 0 bases respectively, with 8 bases between them. Germline loops: CDR1 ENHRY, CDR2 SYGVKD. This CDR3 is built from 13 residues. CDR3 residues: CAISSGSSYEQYV. The CDR3 DNA is TGTGCCATCAGTTCGGGCAGCTCCTACGAGCAGTACGTC.

The J gene is TRBJ2-1, the V gene TRBV4-3; D gene ambiguous. Germline V gene lookup returns CDR1 LGHNA and CDR2 YSLEER. Trimming shortened V by 0 bases and J by 9 bases, and 9 bases separated the two germline ends. This CDR3 region has 13 residues. The CDR3 nucleotides are TGCGCCAGCAGCCAAGACTGGCAGAGTGAGCAGTTCTTC. Translating it yields CASSQDWQSEQFF.

This clonotype was counted a few times. This chain uses TRBV20-1 with TRBJ2-2, with TRBD2 identical over 13 bases. CDR1 DFQATT and CDR2 SNEGSKA come from the germline V gene (reference sequence). V trimming: 1 base; J trimming: 4 bases; junction bases outside the gene matches: 6. The CDR3 spans 17 residues. The CDR3: CSARATSGGRGTGELFF. The CDR3 DNA is TGCAGTGCTAGAGCGACTAGCGGGGGGCGGGGCACCGGGGAGCTGTTTTTT.

The V call is TRBV21-1, the J call TRBJ1-2; the table names TRBD1, a call not compared with the DNA. TRBV21-1 is a documented pseudogene. This CDR3 has 12 residues. The CDR3 DNA is TGTGCCCGGGACCTTGACAGCGATGGCTACACCTTC. It specifies CARDLDSDGYTF.

This clonotype has ten or more counts. The chain has TRBV5-1 and TRBJ2-1; TRBD1 is a possible D gene (5 bases). This CDR3 has 15 residues. Trimming shortened V by 0 bases and J by 0 bases, and 7 bases separated the two germline ends. Germline loops: CDR1 SGHRS, CDR2 YFSETQ. CDR3 protein: CASSLVTGSYNEQFF. Written as DNA, the CDR3 is TGCGCCAGCAGCTTGGTCACAGGCTCCTACAATGAGCAGTTCTTC.

This clonotype has a count of ten or more. J is TRBJ2-5 and V is TRBV11-2; D tentatively reads TRBD1 or TRBD2 (5 bases each). The V gene lost 5 bases and the J gene lost 2 bases, with 15 bases spanning the gap. The germline V gene has CDR1 SGHAT and CDR2 FQNNGV. This CDR3 is 15 amino acids long. This CDR3 reads CASSATEGQQETQYF. CDR3 DNA sequence: TGTGCCAGCAGCGCAACCGAGGGGCAGCAAGAGACCCAGTACTTC.

There are a few counts of this clonotype. The chain links TRBV6-1 to TRBJ2-1, with D possibly being TRBD2 (6 bases). Germline lookup yields CDR1 MNHNS and CDR2 SASEGT. Trimming took off 3 bases at V and 0 bases at J, with 12 bases between the two ends. The CDR3 totals 16 residues. This CDR3 is CASSEFTGDSYNEQFF. CDR3 sequence (DNA): TGTGCCAGCAGTGAGTTTACGGGGGACTCCTACAATGAGCAGTTCTTC.

Only a few counts were recorded for this clonotype. The rearrangement links TRBV12-3 or TRBV12-4 to TRBJ2-1; D uncertain. This CDR3 spans 14 amino acids. Trimming removed 1 base at V and 13 bases at J, with 17 bases between. CDR3 nucleotide sequence: TGTGCCAGCAGTTTAGACCTAGATCCGATGGGCCAGTTCTTC. Its protein is CASSLDLDPMGQFF.

The chain uses TRBV4-1 and TRBJ2-2, with unresolved D. Per germline, CDR1 MGHRA and CDR2 YSYEKL. The CDR3 loop spans 13 amino acids. V lost 2 bases to trimming and J lost 1 base, with 2 bases between them. The CDR3 region has the DNA TGCGCCAGCAGCCAACTGAACACCGGGGAGCTGTTTTTT. Translation gives CASSQLNTGELFF.

This clonotype was detected only a few times. The rearrangement joins TRBV7-6 to TRBJ2-3, with 13 nucleotides matching TRBD2. CDR3 size: 16 residues. Germline V lookup: CDR1 SGHVS, CDR2 FNYEAQ. V shed 5 bases, J shed 1 base, and the junction held 3 bases outside the gene matches. The CDR3 loop reads CASSIGTSGGTDTQYF. Written as DNA, the CDR3 is TGTGCCAGCAGCATCGGGACTAGCGGGGGCACAGATACGCAGTATTTT.

This clonotype turned up a few times. J is TRBJ2-3 and V is TRBV20-1, with TRBD2 matching over 7 bases. The CDR3 spans 14 residues. Germline V gene lookup returns CDR1 DFQATT and CDR2 SNEGSKA (reference sequence). Germline trimming cut 5 bases from V and 0 bases from J; bases unmatched to any gene: 5. CDR3 protein: CSAGAGVSTDTQYF. CDR3 sequence (DNA): TGCAGTGCTGGGGCGGGGGTTAGCACAGATACGCAGTATTTT.

The table lists this clonotype with a few counts. J is TRBJ1-1 and V is TRBV29-1; no clear D gene. The CDR3 is 13 residues long. CDR1 SQVTM and CDR2 ANQGSEA come from the germline V gene. V lost 4 bases and J lost 0, with 9 bases in between. CDR3 coding DNA: TGCAGCGTTGGGCTGACTCTGAACACTGAAGCTTTCTTT. It yields the protein CSVGLTLNTEAFF.

This chain joins TRBV7-8 and TRBJ1-2, with 7 bases fitting TRBD1. The CDR3 runs 13 residues. Germline loops: CDR1 SGHVS, CDR2 FQNEAQ. The V gene end was trimmed by 5 bases and the J gene end by 4 bases; junction bases not matched to a gene: 4. The CDR3 sequence is CASSKDRLYGYTF. CDR3 DNA: TGTGCCAGCAGCAAGGACAGGCTCTATGGCTACACCTTC.

This rearrangement joins TRBV20-1 to TRBJ1-1; weak D call: TRBD1 (5 bases). The CDR3 has 11 residues. Germline loops: CDR1 DFQATT, CDR2 SNEGSKA (reference sequence). V was shortened by 4 bases and J by 6 bases, with 9 bases between the two germline ends. CDR3 amino acids: CSATAGPEAFF. The CDR3 coding sequence is TGCAGTGCTACGGCAGGGCCTGAAGCTTTCTTT.

The chain recombines TRBV20-1 with TRBJ1-4, with D possibly TRBD1 on 6 matching bases. V was trimmed by 4 bases and J by 7 bases, leaving 16 bases between them. The CDR3 totals 14 residues. In germline, CDR1 is DFQATT, CDR2 SNEGSKA (reference sequence). In DNA, the CDR3 is TGCAGTGCTACCCCGGCGGGGGGCAGTGAAAAACTGTTTTTT. This gives the protein CSATPAGGSEKLFF.